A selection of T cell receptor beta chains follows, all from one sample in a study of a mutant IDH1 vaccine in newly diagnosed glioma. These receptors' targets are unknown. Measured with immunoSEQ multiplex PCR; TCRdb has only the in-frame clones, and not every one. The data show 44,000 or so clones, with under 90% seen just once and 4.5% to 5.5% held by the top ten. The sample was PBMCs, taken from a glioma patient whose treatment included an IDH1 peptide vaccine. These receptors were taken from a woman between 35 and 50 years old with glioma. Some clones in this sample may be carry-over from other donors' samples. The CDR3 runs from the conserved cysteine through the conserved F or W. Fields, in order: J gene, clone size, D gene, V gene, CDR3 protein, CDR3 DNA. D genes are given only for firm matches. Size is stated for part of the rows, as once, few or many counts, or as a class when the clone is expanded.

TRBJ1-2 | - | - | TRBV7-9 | CAVNRDGGYTF | TGTGCCGTGAACAGGGACGGCGGCTACACCTTC
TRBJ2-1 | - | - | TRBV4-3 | CASSQDPGYGNEQFF | TGCGCCAGCAGCCAAGACCCGGGTTACGGGAATGAGCAGTTCTTC
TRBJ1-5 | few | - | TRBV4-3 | CASTQNRGQPQHF | TGCGCCAGCACCCAAAATCGGGGCCAGCCCCAGCATTTT
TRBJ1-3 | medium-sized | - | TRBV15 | CATSRESTVGNTIYF | TGTGCCACCAGCAGAGAGTCGACGGTGGGAAACACCATATATTTT
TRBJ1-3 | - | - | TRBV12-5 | CASGLVECSRSNWDTIYF | TGTGCTAGTGGTTTAGTTGAGTGCAGTCGGTCTAATTGGGACACCATATATTTT
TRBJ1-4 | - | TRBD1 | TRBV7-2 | CASSSTSGTGFEKLFF | TGTGCCAGCAGCTCAACCTCCGGGACAGGATTCGAAAAACTGTTTTTT
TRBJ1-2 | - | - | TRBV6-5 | CASSYLGGYTF | TGTGCCAGCAGTTACCTGGGTGGCTACACCTTC
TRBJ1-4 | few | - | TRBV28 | CASSSREACWF | TGTGCCAGCAGTTCCCGGGAGGCCTGCTGGTTT
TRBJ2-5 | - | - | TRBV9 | CASSLSFRGPPTVEETQYF | TGTGCCAGCAGCCTCTCGTTCAGAGGCCCACCGACAGTGGAGGAGACCCAGTACTTC
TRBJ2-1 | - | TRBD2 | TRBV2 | CATSRREAQDNEQFF | TGTGCCACCTCTCGGCGGGAGGCCCAAGACAATGAGCAGTTCTTC
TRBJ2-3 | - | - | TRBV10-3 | CAIKGAFSTDTQYF | TGTGCCATCAAAGGGGCCTTTAGCACAGATACGCAGTATTTT
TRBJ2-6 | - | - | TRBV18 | CASSPGSLGVGSPSGANVLTF | TGTGCCAGCTCACCAGGCAGCTTGGGGGTTGGCTCTCCCTCTGGGGCCAACGTCCTGACTTTC
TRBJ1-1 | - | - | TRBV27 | CASSLSPRITEAFF | TGTGCCAGCAGTTTATCGCCGAGAATTACTGAAGCTTTCTTT
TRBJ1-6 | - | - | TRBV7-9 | CASSLAGGDNSPLHF | TGTGCCAGCAGCTTAGCAGGGGGAGATAATTCACCCCTCCACTTT
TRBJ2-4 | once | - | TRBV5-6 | CASSSGKNIQYF | TGTGCCAGCAGCTCCGGCAAAAACATTCAGTACTTC
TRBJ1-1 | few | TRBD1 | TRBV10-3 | CAISPTTGTGTEAFF | TGTGCCATCAGCCCGACGACAGGGACGGGCACTGAAGCTTTCTTT
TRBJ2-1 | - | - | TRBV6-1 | CASTISSSYNEQFF | TGTGCCAGCACCATCAGCTCCTCCTACAATGAGCAGTTCTTC
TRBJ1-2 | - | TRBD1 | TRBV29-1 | CSSGTGENYGYTF | TGCAGTTCCGGGACAGGGGAGAACTATGGCTACACCTTC
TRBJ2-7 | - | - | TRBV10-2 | CASSEFVTREQYF | TGCGCCAGCAGTGAGTTTGTGACGCGGGAGCAGTACTTC
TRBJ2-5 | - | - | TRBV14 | CASSQGQYQETQYF | TGTGCCAGCAGCCAGGGGCAGTACCAAGAGACCCAGTACTTC
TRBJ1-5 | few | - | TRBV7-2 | CASSLDSYNQPQHF | TGTGCCAGCAGCTTAGACAGTTATAATCAGCCCCAGCATTTT
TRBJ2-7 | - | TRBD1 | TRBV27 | CASSLSRGSWAYEQYF | TGTGCCAGCAGTTTATCCAGGGGGAGTTGGGCCTACGAGCAGTACTTC
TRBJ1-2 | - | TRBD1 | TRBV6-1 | CASSEVGTGPPYGYTF | TGTGCCAGCAGTGAAGTGGGGACAGGGCCTCCTTATGGCTACACCTTC
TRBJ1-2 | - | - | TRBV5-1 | CASSSADSLYGYTF | TGCGCCAGCAGCTCCGCGGACAGCCTCTATGGCTACACCTTC
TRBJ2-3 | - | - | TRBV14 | CASSQGWTQGSTDTQYF | TGTGCCAGCAGCCAAGGATGGACGCAGGGAAGCACAGATACGCAGTATTTT
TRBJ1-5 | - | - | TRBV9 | CASSPSPDQPQHF | TGTGCCAGCAGCCCTAGTCCCGATCAGCCCCAGCATTTT
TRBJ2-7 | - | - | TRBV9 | CASSPPRGTGATYEQYF | TGTGCCAGCAGCCCCCCCCGGGGGACGGGGGCCACCTACGAGCAGTACTTC
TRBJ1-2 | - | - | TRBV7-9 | CASRGGLGGYTF | TGTGCCAGCCGGGGGGGGCTGGGAGGCTACACCTTC
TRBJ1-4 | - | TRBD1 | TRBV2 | CASAGTGEEKLFF | TGTGCCAGCGCCGGGACAGGGGAGGAAAAACTGTTTTTT
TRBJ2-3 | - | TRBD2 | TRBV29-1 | CSVEGRGGTDTQYF | TGCAGCGTTGAAGGCCGGGGGGGCACAGATACGCAGTATTTT
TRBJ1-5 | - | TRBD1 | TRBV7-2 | CASSEDRVRNQPQHF | TGTGCCAGCAGCGAAGACAGGGTACGAAATCAGCCCCAGCATTTT
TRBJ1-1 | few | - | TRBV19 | CASRLDGTNTEAFF | TGTGCCAGTAGACTGGACGGAACGAACACTGAAGCTTTCTTT
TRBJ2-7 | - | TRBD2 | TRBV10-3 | CAISEPGTSGRAYEQYF | TGTGCCATCAGTGAGCCAGGGACTAGCGGGAGGGCCTACGAGCAGTACTTC
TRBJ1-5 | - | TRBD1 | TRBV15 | CATSRRDRGLWGNQPQHF | TGTGCCACCAGCAGGAGGGACAGGGGATTGTGGGGAAATCAGCCCCAGCATTTT
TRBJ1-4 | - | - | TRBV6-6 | CASSYGGRGTNEKLFF | TGTGCCAGCAGTTATGGGGGCCGTGGAACTAATGAAAAACTGTTTTTT
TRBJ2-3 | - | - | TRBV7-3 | CASSSGGTDTQYF | TGTGCCAGCAGCTCAGGGGGCACAGATACGCAGTATTTT
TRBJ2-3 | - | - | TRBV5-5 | CASSRRDFYTDTQYF | TGTGCCAGCAGCCGACGGGACTTCTACACAGATACGCAGTATTTT
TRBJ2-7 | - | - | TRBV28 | CASTGFNEQYF | TGTGCCAGCACAGGGTTCAACGAGCAGTACTTC
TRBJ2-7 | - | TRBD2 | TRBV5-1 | CASSLRVGASGSYEQYF | TGCGCCAGCAGCTTGCGGGTTGGGGCTAGCGGGAGCTACGAGCAGTACTTC
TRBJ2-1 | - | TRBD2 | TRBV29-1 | CSVQSSGRAINEQFF | TGCAGCGTTCAGTCAAGCGGGAGGGCCATAAATGAGCAGTTCTTC
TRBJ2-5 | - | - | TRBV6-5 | CATKQGQETQYF | TGTGCCACCAAGCAAGGCCAAGAGACCCAGTACTTC
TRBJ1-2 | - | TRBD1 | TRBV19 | CASSPDRGGGYTF | TGTGCCAGTAGTCCCGACAGGGGAGGCGGCTACACCTTC
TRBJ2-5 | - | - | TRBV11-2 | CASSGRLDQETQYF | TGTGCCAGCAGCGGCCGACTAGACCAGGAGACCCAGTACTTC
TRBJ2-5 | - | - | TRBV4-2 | CASSRLDQETQYF | TGTGCCAGCAGCCGCCTGGACCAAGAGACCCAGTACTTC
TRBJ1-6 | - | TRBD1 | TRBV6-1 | CASSEGTHDRDSPLHF | TGTGCCAGCAGTGAAGGGACCCATGACAGGGACTCACCCCTCCACTTT
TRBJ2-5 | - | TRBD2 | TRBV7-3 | CASSLFAGGQETQYF | TGTGCCAGCAGCTTATTTGCGGGGGGGCAGGAGACCCAGTACTTC
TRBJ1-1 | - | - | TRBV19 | CASSISRLTEAFF | TGTGCCAGTAGTATTTCAAGGCTCACTGAAGCTTTCTTT
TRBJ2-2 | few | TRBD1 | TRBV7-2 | CASSQGTGWTGELFF | TGTGCCAGCAGCCAGGGGACAGGTTGGACCGGGGAGCTGTTTTTT